This TCR beta chain was recovered during a study of Ad26.COV2.S vaccination and SARS-CoV-2 variants. As to treatment: over 15 received Ad26.COV2.S at low or high dose, single or two shots; about 5 received placebo; per-sample allocation not given. After the first vaccine or placebo injection, samples were drawn on day 63. Data came from immunoSEQ multiplex PCR; TCRdb stores just in-frame clones and leaves some out. The sample consists of a few hundred thousand clones, over 80% of them appearing once. This TCR was recovered from a person between 18 and 59 years old who received the Ad26.COV2.S COVID-19 vaccine or a placebo. Specimen: peripheral blood, collected in a trial of Ad26.COV2.S vaccine versus placebo.

CDR3 nucleotides: TGTGCCAGCAGCCCACAGGGGAACACTGAAGCTTTCTTT. Translating gives CASSPQGNTEAFF. The chain links TRBV11-3 to TRBJ1-1; tentative D call: TRBD1 (6 bases). V was clipped by 5 bases and J by 1 base, with 8 bases between them. The CDR3 consists of 13 residues. Germline V gives CDR1 SGHNT, CDR2 YENEEA.